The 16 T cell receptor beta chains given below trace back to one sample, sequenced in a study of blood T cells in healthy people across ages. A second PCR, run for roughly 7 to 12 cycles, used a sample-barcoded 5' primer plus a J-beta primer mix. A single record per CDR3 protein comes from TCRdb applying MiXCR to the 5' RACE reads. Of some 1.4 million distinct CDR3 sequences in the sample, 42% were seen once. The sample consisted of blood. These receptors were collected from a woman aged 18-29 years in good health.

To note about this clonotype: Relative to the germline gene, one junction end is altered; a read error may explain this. The CDR3 DNA reads TGTGCCGGCAGCCCGACGGGGGGACCCCTCCACTTT. Its protein product is CAGSPTGGPLHF. This chain uses TRBV7-9 with TRBJ1-6; possibly TRBD1 for D (5 bases). Germline lookup yields CDR1 SEHNR and CDR2 FQNEAQ (reference sequence). This CDR3 spans 12 amino acids.

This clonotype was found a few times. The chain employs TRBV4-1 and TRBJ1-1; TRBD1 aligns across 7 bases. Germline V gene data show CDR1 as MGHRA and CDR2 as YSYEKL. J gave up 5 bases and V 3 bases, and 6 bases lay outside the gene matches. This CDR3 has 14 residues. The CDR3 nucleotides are TGCGCCAGCAGCCACCCCGCAGGGGGGACTGAAGCTTTCTTT. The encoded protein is CASSHPAGGTEAFF.

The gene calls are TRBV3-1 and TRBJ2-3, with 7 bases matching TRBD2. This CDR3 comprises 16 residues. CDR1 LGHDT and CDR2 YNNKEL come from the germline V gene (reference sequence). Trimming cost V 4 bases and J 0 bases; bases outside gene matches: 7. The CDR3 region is CASSRTSAYSTDTQYF. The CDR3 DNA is TGTGCCAGCAGCCGAACTAGCGCCTATAGCACAGATACGCAGTATTTT.

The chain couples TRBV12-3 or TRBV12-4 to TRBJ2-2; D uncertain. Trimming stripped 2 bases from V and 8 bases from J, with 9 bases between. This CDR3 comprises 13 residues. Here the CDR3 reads CASSLMVSGELFF. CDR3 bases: TGTGCCAGCAGTTTAATGGTCTCTGGGGAGCTGTTTTTT.

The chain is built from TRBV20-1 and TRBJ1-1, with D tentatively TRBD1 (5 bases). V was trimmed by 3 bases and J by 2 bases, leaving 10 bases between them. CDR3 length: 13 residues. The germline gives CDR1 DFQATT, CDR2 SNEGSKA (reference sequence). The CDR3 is CSARRGVNTEAFF. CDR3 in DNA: TGCAGTGCTAGGAGGGGAGTAAACACTGAAGCTTTCTTT.

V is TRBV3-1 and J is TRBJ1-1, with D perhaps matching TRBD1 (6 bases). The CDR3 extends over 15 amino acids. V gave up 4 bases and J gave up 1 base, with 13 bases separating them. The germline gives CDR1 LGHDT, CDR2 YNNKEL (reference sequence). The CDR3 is CASSLQGGANTEAFF. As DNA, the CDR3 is TGTGCCAGCAGCCTCCAAGGGGGGGCGAACACTGAAGCTTTCTTT.

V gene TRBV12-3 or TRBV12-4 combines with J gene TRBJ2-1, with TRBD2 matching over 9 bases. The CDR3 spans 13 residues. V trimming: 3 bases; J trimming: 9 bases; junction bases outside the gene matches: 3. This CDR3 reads CASSFGLASEQFF. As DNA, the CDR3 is TGTGCCAGCAGTTTTGGACTAGCGAGTGAGCAGTTCTTC.

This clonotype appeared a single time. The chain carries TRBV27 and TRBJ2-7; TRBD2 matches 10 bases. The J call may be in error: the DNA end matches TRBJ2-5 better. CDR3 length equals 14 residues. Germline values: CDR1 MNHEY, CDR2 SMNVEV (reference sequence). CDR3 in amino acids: CASNSAGGRETQYF. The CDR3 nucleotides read TGTGCCAGCAACTCAGCGGGAGGGCGAGAGACCCAGTACTTC.

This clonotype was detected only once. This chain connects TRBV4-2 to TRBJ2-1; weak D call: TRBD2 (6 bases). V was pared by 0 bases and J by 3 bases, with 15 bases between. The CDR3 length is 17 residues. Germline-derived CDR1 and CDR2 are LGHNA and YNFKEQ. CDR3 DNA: TGTGCCAGCAGCCAAGATCCCCCGGGGGAGTTCTACAATGAGCAGTTCTTC. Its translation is CASSQDPPGEFYNEQFF.

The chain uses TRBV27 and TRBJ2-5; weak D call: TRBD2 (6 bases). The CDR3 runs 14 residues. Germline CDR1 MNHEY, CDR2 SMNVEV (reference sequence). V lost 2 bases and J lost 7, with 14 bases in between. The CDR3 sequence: CASSLGGGGGTQYF. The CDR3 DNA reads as TGTGCCAGCAGTTTAGGGGGAGGTGGTGGGACCCAGTACTTC.

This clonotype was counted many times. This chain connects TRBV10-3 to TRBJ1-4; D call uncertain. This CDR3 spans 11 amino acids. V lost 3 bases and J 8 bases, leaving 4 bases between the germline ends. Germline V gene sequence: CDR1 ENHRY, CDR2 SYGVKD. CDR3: CAISDREKLFF. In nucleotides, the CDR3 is TGTGCCATCAGTGACAGAGAAAAACTGTTTTTT.

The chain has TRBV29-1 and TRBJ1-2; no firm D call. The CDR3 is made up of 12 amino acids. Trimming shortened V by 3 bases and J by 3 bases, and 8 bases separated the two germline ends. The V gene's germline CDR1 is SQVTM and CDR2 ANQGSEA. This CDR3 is CSVDRIDYGYTF. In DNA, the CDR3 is TGCAGCGTTGACAGGATAGACTATGGCTACACCTTC.

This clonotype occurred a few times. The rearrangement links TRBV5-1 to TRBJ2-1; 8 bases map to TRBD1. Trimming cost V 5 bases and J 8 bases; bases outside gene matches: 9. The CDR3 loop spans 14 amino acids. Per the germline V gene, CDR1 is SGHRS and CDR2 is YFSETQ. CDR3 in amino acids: CASSSGQGLHEQFF. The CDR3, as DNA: TGCGCCAGCAGTAGCGGACAGGGTCTCCATGAGCAGTTCTTC.

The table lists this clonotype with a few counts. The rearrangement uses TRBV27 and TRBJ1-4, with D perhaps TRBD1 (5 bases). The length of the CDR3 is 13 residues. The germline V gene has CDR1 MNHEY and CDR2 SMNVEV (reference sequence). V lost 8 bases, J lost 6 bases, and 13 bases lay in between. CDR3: CASSWGADEKLFF. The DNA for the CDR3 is TGTGCCAGCTCTTGGGGCGCTGATGAAAAACTGTTTTTT.

The CDR3 DNA reads TGTGCCAGCAAACAGGGGGCCGGGGAAAAACTGTTTTTT. It yields the protein CASKQGAGEKLFF. The chain combines TRBV6-2 or TRBV6-3 with TRBJ1-4; 9 nucleotides match TRBD1. The V gene's germline CDR1 is MNHEY and CDR2 SVGEGT. This CDR3 has 13 amino acids. With V trimmed by 7 bases and J by 8 bases, 5 bases remained unmatched.

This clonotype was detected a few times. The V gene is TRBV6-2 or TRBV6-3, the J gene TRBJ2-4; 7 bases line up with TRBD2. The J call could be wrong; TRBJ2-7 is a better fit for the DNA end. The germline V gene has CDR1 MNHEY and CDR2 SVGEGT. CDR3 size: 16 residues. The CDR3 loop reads CASSSTRPERGYEQYF. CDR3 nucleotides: TGTGCCAGCAGTTCCACACGTCCCGAGCGGGGCTACGAGCAGTACTTC.